Listed below are T cell receptor beta chains from one sample, sequenced in a study of beta chain features in type 1 diabetes. Assay used: immunoSEQ multiplex PCR; TCRdb lists only in-frame clones, some missing. The data contain more than 120,000 clones, approximately 13% of them seen just once; the ten biggest clones take up under 1.5%. The sample consisted of central memory CD4+ T cells from blood. The receptors were sampled from a man between 18 and 29 years old with type 1 diabetes. The conserved cysteine and the conserved F or W are not part of the CDR3 here.

J gene: TRBJ2-1; V gene: TRBV27; CDR3 protein: ASSLQIPSGGRNEQF
J gene: TRBJ1-1; V gene: TRBV29-1; CDR3 protein: SVYGTGGTEAF
J gene: TRBJ1-3; V gene: TRBV7-8; CDR3 protein: ASRPNQGAGNTIY
J gene: TRBJ2-1; V gene: TRBV28; CDR3 protein: ASSFGGSSYNEQF
J gene: TRBJ2-1; V gene: TRBV30; CDR3 protein: AWSAGGTSTNEQF
J gene: TRBJ2-3; V gene: TRBV6-6; CDR3 protein: ASWGQPEDTQY
J gene: TRBJ2-7; V gene: TRBV18; CDR3 protein: ASSSGGTYEQY
J gene: TRBJ2-5; V gene: TRBV5-1; CDR3 protein: ASSLAWGQGQETQY
J gene: TRBJ1-6; V gene: TRBV10-1; CDR3 protein: ASSERQGVSPLH
J gene: TRBJ1-2; V gene: TRBV27; CDR3 protein: ASSRGGGLPGYT
J gene: TRBJ2-2; V gene: TRBV5-1; CDR3 protein: ASSPGGLDTGELF
J gene: TRBJ1-1; V gene: TRBV6-6; CDR3 protein: ASRLIQNEAF
J gene: TRBJ2-4; V gene: TRBV5-4; CDR3 protein: ASSLDGGAKNIQY
J gene: TRBJ2-7; V gene: TRBV2; CDR3 protein: ASSELTDEQY
J gene: TRBJ2-2; V gene: TRBV7-2; CDR3 protein: ASSLVLSTGELF
J gene: TRBJ2-2; V gene: TRBV9; CDR3 protein: ASSVAPGASAGELF
J gene: TRBJ1-6; V gene: TRBV4-1; CDR3 protein: ASSQEVAARGRSNSPLH
J gene: TRBJ2-3; V gene: TRBV30; CDR3 protein: AWSIGTGGPDTQY
J gene: TRBJ1-5; V gene: TRBV19; CDR3 protein: ASSREGQGPQH
J gene: TRBJ2-3; V gene: TRBV5-4; CDR3 protein: ASWTGGTGDTQY
J gene: TRBJ1-3; V gene: TRBV6-5; CDR3 protein: ASSLQAGYSGNTIY
J gene: TRBJ1-1; V gene: TRBV30; CDR3 protein: AWGRSNTEAF
J gene: TRBJ1-2; V gene: TRBV7-9; CDR3 protein: ASSLTGGNYGYT
J gene: TRBJ1-6; V gene: TRBV6-5; CDR3 protein: ASSPSGTDNSPLH
J gene: TRBJ2-6; V gene: TRBV2; CDR3 protein: ASSGRQVSSGANVLT
J gene: TRBJ1-5; V gene: TRBV19; CDR3 protein: ASRVTGGNQPQH
J gene: TRBJ2-7; V gene: TRBV30; CDR3 protein: AWSVQGLSYEQY
J gene: TRBJ2-3; V gene: TRBV10-3; CDR3 protein: AISVNKGVDTQY
J gene: TRBJ1-6; V gene: TRBV7-9; CDR3 protein: ASSSPSSSYNSPLH
J gene: TRBJ1-5; V gene: TRBV2; CDR3 protein: ASSDRGNNQPQH
J gene: TRBJ2-5; V gene: TRBV7-7; CDR3 protein: ASSTTSGVYQETQY
J gene: TRBJ2-5; V gene: TRBV7-9; CDR3 protein: ASSPLGQLQETQY
J gene: TRBJ2-3; V gene: TRBV5-1; CDR3 protein: ASSPGQGSGTQY
J gene: TRBJ2-5; V gene: TRBV7-2; CDR3 protein: ASSFRASETQY
J gene: TRBJ2-1; V gene: TRBV27; CDR3 protein: ASSPQGAYEQF
J gene: TRBJ1-1; V gene: TRBV29-1; CDR3 protein: SAGRTNTEAF
J gene: TRBJ2-1; V gene: TRBV4-1; CDR3 protein: ASSRLRGPEGYNEQF
J gene: TRBJ1-2; V gene: TRBV7-2; CDR3 protein: ASSSTGNYGYT
J gene: TRBJ2-1; V gene: TRBV11-2; CDR3 protein: ASSLGGSSYNEQF
J gene: TRBJ2-1; V gene: TRBV7-8; CDR3 protein: ASSRDRSSYNEQF
J gene: TRBJ2-3; V gene: TRBV29-1; CDR3 protein: SVPTSGGTSSTDTQY
J gene: TRBJ2-5; V gene: TRBV28; CDR3 protein: ASRLNYPGFQETQY
J gene: TRBJ1-2; V gene: TRBV28; CDR3 protein: ASSANEAGRNYGYT
J gene: TRBJ1-5; V gene: TRBV6-1; CDR3 protein: ASSPRDREDQPQH
J gene: TRBJ2-3; V gene: TRBV10-3; CDR3 protein: AIRNSGGADTQY
J gene: TRBJ1-6; V gene: TRBV30; CDR3 protein: AWNSATTNSPLH